This T cell receptor beta chain emerged from a study of T cells of healthy individuals. TCRdb re-called the 5' RACE reads through MiXCR, storing one row per CDR3 protein. The sample gives tens of thousands of distinct CDR3 sequences, approximately 4.7% of which show up once; 7.5% to 8% is in the top ten. V was clipped by 3 bases and J by 2 bases, with 14 bases between them. The CDR3 totals 15 residues. The germline V gene encodes CDR1 SGHTA and CDR2 FQGNSA. The receptor was derived from a female donor in good health. This chain connects TRBV7-2 to TRBJ2-7, with D hard to call. CDR3 residues: CASSLGNGRAYEQYF. CDR3 nucleotides: TGTGCCAGCAGCTTGGGGAACGGCCGAGCCTACGAGCAGTACTTC.